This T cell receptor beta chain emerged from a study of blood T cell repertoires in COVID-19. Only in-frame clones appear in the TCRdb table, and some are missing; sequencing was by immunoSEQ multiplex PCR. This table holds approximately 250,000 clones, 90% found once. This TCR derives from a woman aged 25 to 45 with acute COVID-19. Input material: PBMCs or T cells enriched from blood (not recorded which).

The CDR3 region is CASSLGPSGEKLFF. CDR3 nucleotide sequence: TGTGCCAGCAGCCTGGGCCCTTCGGGTGAAAAACTGTTTTTT. V and J are TRBV5-4 and TRBJ1-4; D is unclear. V was clipped by 4 bases and J by 7 bases, with 14 bases between them. This CDR3 has 14 residues. Germline V gene lookup returns CDR1 SGHNT and CDR2 YYREEE (reference sequence).